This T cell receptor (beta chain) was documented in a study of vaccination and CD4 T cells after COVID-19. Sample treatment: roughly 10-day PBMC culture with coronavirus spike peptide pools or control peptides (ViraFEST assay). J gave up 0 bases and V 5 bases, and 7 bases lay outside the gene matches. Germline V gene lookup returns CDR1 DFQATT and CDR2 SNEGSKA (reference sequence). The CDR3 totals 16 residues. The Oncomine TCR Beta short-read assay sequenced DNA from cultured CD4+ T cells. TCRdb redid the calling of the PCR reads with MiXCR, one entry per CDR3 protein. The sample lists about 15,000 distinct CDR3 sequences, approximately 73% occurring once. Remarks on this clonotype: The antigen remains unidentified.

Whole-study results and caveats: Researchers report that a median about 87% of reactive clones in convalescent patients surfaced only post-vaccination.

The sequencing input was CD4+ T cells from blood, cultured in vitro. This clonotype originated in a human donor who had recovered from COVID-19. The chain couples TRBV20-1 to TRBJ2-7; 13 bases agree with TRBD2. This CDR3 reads CSASGTSGTSSYEQYF. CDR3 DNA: TGCAGTGCTTCCGGGACTAGCGGGACTAGCTCCTACGAGCAGTACTTC.